The 8 T cell receptor beta chains below come from one sample, sequenced in a study of circulating and synovial CD4+ cells in juvenile arthritis. Measured with immunoSEQ multiplex PCR; TCRdb has only the in-frame clones, and not every one. The data show 30,000 to 40,000 clones, about 95% seen once. Sequencing was performed on CD4+ T cells from blood. These receptors were taken from a human donor with juvenile idiopathic arthritis.

The chain joins TRBV28 to TRBJ2-7, with TRBD2 matching 12 bases. This CDR3 contains 15 residues. The germline CDR1 and CDR2 sequences are MDHEN and SYDVKM. V lost 4 bases and J lost 3; bases outside the gene matches: 4. This chain's CDR3 is CASSSPSGGGYEQYF. The CDR3 DNA is TGTGCCAGCAGTTCCCCTAGCGGGGGGGGCTACGAGCAGTACTTC.

This chain uses TRBV28 with TRBJ2-1, with 7 bases fitting TRBD2. Germline loops: CDR1 MDHEN, CDR2 SYDVKM. The CDR3 runs 13 residues. Unmatched junction bases numbered 11, after V lost 6 bases and J lost 12 bases. The CDR3 here is CASSPGGTGGQFF. The CDR3 coding sequence is TGTGCCAGCAGCCCCGGTGGGACGGGGGGGCAGTTCTTC. The variable domain in full, with the rest retrieved from reference TRBV28 and TRBJ2-1, is DVKVTQSSRYLVKRTGEKVFLECVQDMDHENMFWYRQDPGLGLRLIYFSYDVKMKEKGDIPEGYSVSREKKERFSLILESASTNQTSMYLCASSPGGTGGQFFGPGTRLTVL.

The V and J genes are TRBV6-5 and TRBJ1-2; D call uncertain. The CDR3 is 12 amino acids. Trimming took off 2 bases at V and 7 bases at J, with 8 bases between the two ends. Germline V lookup: CDR1 MNHEY, CDR2 SVGAGI. DNA for the CDR3: TGTGCCAGCAGTTACGAGAATCGTGGCTACACCTTC. This encodes CASSYENRGYTF.

The V call is TRBV5-6, the J call TRBJ1-2; maybe TRBD1 (5 bases). Trimming took off 0 bases at V and 7 bases at J, with 10 bases between the two ends. The CDR3 is made up of 13 amino acids. Germline V gene data show CDR1 as SGHDT and CDR2 as YYEEEE. CDR3 amino acids: CASSLGGVGGYTF. The CDR3 bases are TGTGCCAGCAGCTTGGGGGGGGTTGGTGGCTACACCTTC.

The chain's CDR3 is CASSPQAQSGTVGTEAFF. CDR3 DNA: TGTGCCAGCTCACCTCAGGCACAATCCGGGACAGTAGGCACTGAAGCTTTCTTT. This chain joins TRBV18 and TRBJ1-1; 7 positions agree with TRBD1. With 3 bases clipped from V and 4 bases from J, the junction kept 17 bases outside the gene matches. The germline V gene encodes CDR1 KGHSH and CDR2 LQKENI. The CDR3 is 18 residues long.

The gene calls are TRBV6-1 and TRBJ1-3; the match to TRBD1 covers 7 bases. This CDR3 spans 13 amino acids. The V segment lost 6 bases and the J segment 5 bases; nucleotides outside the gene matches: 4. Germline V gives CDR1 MNHNS, CDR2 SASEGT. CDR3 sequence reads: CASRPTGRNTIYF. CDR3 DNA sequence: TGTGCCAGCAGGCCGACAGGGAGAAACACCATATATTTT.

The gene calls are TRBV6-6 and TRBJ2-7, with unresolved D. This CDR3 region has 13 residues. Trimming removed 7 bases from V and 2 bases from J, with 12 bases in between. CDR1 MNHNY and CDR2 SVGAGI come from the germline V gene (reference sequence). The CDR3: CASISVVPYEQYF. The CDR3 DNA is TGTGCCAGCATTTCCGTAGTACCCTACGAGCAGTACTTC.

This sequence joins TRBV18 and TRBJ2-4, with D possibly TRBD2 on 6 matching bases. Germline V gene data show CDR1 as KGHSH and CDR2 as LQKENI. This CDR3 spans 13 amino acids. V was trimmed by 4 bases and J by 7 bases, leaving 11 bases between them. The chain's CDR3 is CASSLKAGNIQYF. DNA for the CDR3: TGTGCCAGCTCACTTAAAGCGGGTAACATTCAGTACTTC.